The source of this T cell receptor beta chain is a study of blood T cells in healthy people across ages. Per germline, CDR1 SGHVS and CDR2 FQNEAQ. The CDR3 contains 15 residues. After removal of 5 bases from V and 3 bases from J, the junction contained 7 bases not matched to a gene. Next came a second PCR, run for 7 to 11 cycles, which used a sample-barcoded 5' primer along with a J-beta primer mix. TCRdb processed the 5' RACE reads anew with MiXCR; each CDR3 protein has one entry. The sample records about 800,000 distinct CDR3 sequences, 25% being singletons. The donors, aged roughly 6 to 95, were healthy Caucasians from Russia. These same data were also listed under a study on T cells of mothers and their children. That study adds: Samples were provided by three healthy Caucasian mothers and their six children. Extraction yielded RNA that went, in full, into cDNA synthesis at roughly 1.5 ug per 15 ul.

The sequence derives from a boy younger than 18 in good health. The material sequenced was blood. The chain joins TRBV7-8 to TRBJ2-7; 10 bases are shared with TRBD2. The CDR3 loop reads CASSQGLADNYEQYF. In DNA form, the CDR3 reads TGTGCCAGCAGCCAAGGACTAGCGGACAACTACGAGCAGTACTTC.